A single sample gave rise to the 18 T cell receptor beta chains below, sequenced in a study of CXCR3-negative and CXCR3-positive naive CD8 T cells. The study made its TRB cDNA libraries by 5' RACE, adding UMI labels. TCRdb reanalyzed the 5' RACE reads and collapses them to one entry per CDR3 protein, without DNA. The table for this sample gives 70,000 to 95,000 distinct CDR3 sequences. Source material: naive CXCR3- CD8+ T cells from blood. Subset defined: CD45RO-CCR7+CD27+CD95- naive CD8+ T cells lacking CXCR3 (TNR3-). The origin of the receptors is a human donor in good health. Some clones in this sample may be carry-over from other donors' samples.

V and J are TRBV21-1 and TRBJ2-1; the D gene TCRdb calls, TRBD2, cannot be checked with no DNA. TRBV21-1 corresponds to a pseudogene. The CDR3 totals 14 residues. CDR3: CASSHLLHAGGPVF.

The J gene is TRBJ2-1, the V gene TRBV5-5. CDR1 SGHKS and CDR2 YYEKEE come from the germline V gene (reference sequence). CDR3 length: 13 amino acids. This CDR3 reads CASSLALRNEQFF.

The chain carries TRBV7-9 and TRBJ2-3. The CDR3 has 14 residues. CDR1 SEHNR and CDR2 FQNEAQ come from the germline V gene (reference sequence). The CDR3 sequence is CASSLESSTDTQYF.

This chain joins TRBV7-7 and TRBJ2-5; TCRdb gives TRBD2 as the D gene, but with no DNA this cannot be confirmed. Germline CDR1 SSHAT, CDR2 FNYEAQ (reference sequence). CDR3 length: 19 amino acids. CDR3: CASSFLVGGSEGYQETQYF.

V usage is TRBV20-1 and J usage is TRBJ1-3. Germline CDR1 DFQATT, CDR2 SNEGSKA (reference sequence). The CDR3 loop spans 13 amino acids. CDR3 region: CSARGPYGNTIYF.

This sequence joins TRBV14 and TRBJ1-1; TCRdb's assignment of TRBD1 cannot be checked, as there is no DNA. Germline V CDR1 and CDR2: SGHDN, FVKESK. CDR3 length: 15 residues. CDR3 residues: CASSQSGGWNTEAFF.

The CDR3 sequence: CAIRSIMDSYEQYF. The V and J genes are TRBV10-3 and TRBJ2-7. The CDR3 runs 14 residues. Germline V gene sequence: CDR1 ENHRY, CDR2 SYGVKD.

The chain recombines TRBV20-1 with TRBJ2-2; TCRdb designates TRBD1, a call that cannot be tested without DNA. Germline CDR1 reads DFQATT; CDR2 reads SNEGSKA (reference sequence). There are 13 residues in the CDR3. The CDR3 here is CSAPDRNTGELFF.

J is TRBJ2-1 and V is TRBV3-1. CDR1 and CDR2 (germline): LGHDT, YNNKEL (reference sequence). The CDR3 is 13 amino acids. This CDR3 is CASSQAPPREQFF.

The rearrangement uses TRBV15 and TRBJ2-1; the D call of TRBD1 rests on TCRdb alone, since no DNA is present to check it. Germline V CDR1 and CDR2: LNHNV, YYDKDF (reference sequence). The CDR3 has 15 residues. This CDR3 is CATSDRTGSYNEQFF.

The rearrangement joins TRBV7-6 to TRBJ2-7. Looked up from germline, CDR1 is SGHVS and CDR2 is FNYEAQ. The CDR3 covers 12 residues. CDR3 sequence reads: CASSLSSNEQYF.

This chain uses TRBV7-2 with TRBJ2-2; TCRdb's D call of TRBD1 is untestable without DNA. Germline assignment: CDR1 SGHTA and CDR2 FQGNSA. This CDR3 has 13 amino acids. The CDR3 protein is CASRPGGSGELFF.

The rearrangement links TRBV4-1 to TRBJ2-1. The CDR3 is 16 amino acids. CDR1 and CDR2 from the germline V gene are MGHRA and YSYEKL. The CDR3 reads CASSQEVAAEYNEQFF.

The chain recombines TRBV12-3 or TRBV12-4 with TRBJ2-5; TCRdb outputs TRBD1, but without DNA this stays unchecked. This CDR3 has 17 residues. The CDR3 loop is CASSLAPPGTGEETQYF.

The chain joins TRBV18 to TRBJ1-2; without DNA, the TCRdb call of TRBD1 cannot be checked. CDR3 length equals 15 residues. Germline V lookup: CDR1 KGHSH, CDR2 LQKENI. CDR3 loop: CASSRGPATSYGYTF.

The V call is TRBV5-1, the J call TRBJ2-3; TCRdb selects TRBD2, and the lack of DNA leaves this call unchecked. This CDR3 spans 16 amino acids. Germline CDR1 and CDR2: SGHRS and YFSETQ. The CDR3: CASSLALAEPGDTQYF.

The chain links TRBV10-3 to TRBJ2-7. The CDR3 spans 14 residues. CDR1 and CDR2 from the germline V gene are ENHRY and SYGVKD. CDR3 protein: CAISDLDGSYEQYF.

J is TRBJ2-7 and V is TRBV29-1; TCRdb's D call, TRBD1, is unchecked because there is no DNA. There are 13 residues in the CDR3. Germline lookup yields CDR1 SQVTM and CDR2 ANQGSEA. CDR3 in amino acids: CSVVTVYSYEQYF.